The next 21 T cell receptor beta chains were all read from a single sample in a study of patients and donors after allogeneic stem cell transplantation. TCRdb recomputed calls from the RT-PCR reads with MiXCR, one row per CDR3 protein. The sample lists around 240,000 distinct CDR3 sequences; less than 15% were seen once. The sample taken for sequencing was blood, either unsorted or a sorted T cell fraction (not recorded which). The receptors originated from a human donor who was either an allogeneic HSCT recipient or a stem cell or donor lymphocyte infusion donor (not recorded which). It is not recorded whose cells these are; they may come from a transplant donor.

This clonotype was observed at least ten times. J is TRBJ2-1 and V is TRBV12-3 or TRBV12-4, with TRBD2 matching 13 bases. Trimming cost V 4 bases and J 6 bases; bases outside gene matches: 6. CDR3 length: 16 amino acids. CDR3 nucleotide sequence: TGTGCCAGCAGTTCGCGACTAGCGGGGGGTTCCAATGAGCAGTTCTTC. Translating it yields CASSSRLAGGSNEQFF.

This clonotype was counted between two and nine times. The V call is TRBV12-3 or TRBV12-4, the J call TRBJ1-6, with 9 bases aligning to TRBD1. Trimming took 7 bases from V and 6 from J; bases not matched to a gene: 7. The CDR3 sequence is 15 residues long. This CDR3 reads CASTSRGQGNSPLHF. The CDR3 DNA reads TGTGCCAGCACCTCCCGGGGACAGGGTAATTCACCCCTCCACTTT.

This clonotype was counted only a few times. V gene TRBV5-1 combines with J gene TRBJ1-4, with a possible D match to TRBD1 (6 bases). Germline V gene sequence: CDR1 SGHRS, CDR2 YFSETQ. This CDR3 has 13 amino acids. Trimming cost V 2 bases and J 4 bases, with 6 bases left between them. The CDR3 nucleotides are TGCGCCAGCAGCTTACAGGGTAATGAAAAACTGTTTTTT. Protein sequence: CASSLQGNEKLFF.

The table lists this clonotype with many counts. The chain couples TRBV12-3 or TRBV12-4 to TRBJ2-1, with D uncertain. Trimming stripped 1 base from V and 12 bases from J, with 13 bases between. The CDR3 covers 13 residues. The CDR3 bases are TGTGCCAGCAGTTTAGACCCACCCCTCCCGCAGTTCTTC. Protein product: CASSLDPPLPQFF.

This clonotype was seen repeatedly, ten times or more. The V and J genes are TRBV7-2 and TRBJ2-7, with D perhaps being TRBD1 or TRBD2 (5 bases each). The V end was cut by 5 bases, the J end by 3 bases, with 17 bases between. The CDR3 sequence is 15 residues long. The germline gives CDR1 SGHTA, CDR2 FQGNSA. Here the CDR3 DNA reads TGTGCCAGCAGCCGTGACGGGGACGTAAGCTACGAGCAGTACTTC. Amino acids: CASSRDGDVSYEQYF.

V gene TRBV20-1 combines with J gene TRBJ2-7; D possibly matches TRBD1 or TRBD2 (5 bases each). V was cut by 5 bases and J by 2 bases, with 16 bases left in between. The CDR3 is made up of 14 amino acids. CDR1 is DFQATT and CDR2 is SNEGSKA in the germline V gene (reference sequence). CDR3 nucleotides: TGCAGTGCTCAGAGCCGGGACGGTCCCTACGAGCAGTACTTC. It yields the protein CSAQSRDGPYEQYF.

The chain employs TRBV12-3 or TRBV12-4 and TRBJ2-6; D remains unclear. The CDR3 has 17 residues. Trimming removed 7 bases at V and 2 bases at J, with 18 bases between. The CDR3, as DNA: TGTGCCAGCACCATAGGATCAGTGACCCCTGGGGCCAACGTCCTGACTTTC. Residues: CASTIGSVTPGANVLTF.

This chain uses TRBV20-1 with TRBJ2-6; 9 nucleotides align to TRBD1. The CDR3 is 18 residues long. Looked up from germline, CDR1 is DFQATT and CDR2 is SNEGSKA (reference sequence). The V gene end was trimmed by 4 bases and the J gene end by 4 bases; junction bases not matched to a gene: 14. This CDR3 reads CSAIPTGQGWLGANVLTF. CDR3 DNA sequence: TGCAGTGCTATCCCGACGGGACAGGGATGGTTGGGGGCCAACGTCCTGACTTTC.

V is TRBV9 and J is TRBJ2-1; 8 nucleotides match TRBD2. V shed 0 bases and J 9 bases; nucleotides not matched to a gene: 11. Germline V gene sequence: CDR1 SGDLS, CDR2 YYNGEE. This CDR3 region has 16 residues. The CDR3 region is CASSVGPGTRVGEQFF. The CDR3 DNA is TGTGCCAGCAGCGTAGGCCCCGGGACTAGAGTAGGTGAGCAGTTCTTC.

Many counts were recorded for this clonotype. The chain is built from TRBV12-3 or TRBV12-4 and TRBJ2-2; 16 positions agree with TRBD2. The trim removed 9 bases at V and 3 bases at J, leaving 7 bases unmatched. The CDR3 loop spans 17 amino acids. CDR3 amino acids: CASFPGLAGGDTGELFF. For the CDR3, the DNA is TGTGCCAGTTTCCCGGGACTAGCGGGGGGGGACACCGGGGAGCTGTTTTTT.

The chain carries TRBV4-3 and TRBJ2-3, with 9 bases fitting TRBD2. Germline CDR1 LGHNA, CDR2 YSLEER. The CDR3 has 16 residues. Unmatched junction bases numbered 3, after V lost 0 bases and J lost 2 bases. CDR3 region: CASSQELAGLTDTQYF. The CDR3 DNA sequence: TGCGCCAGCAGCCAAGAACTAGCGGGCCTCACAGATACGCAGTATTTT.

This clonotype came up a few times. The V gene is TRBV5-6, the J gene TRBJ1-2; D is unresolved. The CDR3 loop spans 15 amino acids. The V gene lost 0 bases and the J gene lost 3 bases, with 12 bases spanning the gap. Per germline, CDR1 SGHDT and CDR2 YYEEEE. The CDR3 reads CASSLGRHGDYGYTF. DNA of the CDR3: TGTGCCAGCAGCTTGGGGAGACATGGAGACTATGGCTACACCTTC.

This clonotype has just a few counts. The CDR3 sequence: CASTEMVQDYGYTF. Written as DNA, the CDR3 is TGTGCCAGCACTGAGATGGTTCAAGACTATGGCTACACCTTC. This chain connects TRBV7-3 to TRBJ1-2; D not certain. Germline V CDR1 and CDR2: SGHTA, FQGTGA. V was cut by 7 bases and J by 3 bases, with 15 bases left in between. CDR3 size: 14 residues.

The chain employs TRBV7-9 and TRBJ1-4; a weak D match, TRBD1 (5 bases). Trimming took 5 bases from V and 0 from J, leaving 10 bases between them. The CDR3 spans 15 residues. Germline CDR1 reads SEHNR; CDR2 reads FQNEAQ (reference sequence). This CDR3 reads CASSVGDATNEKLFF. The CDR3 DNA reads TGTGCCAGCAGCGTCGGGGACGCAACTAATGAAAAACTGTTTTTT. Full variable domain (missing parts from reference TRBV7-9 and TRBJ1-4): DTGVSQNPRHKITKRGQNVTFRCDPISEHNRLYWYRQTLGQGPEFLTYFQNEAQLEKSRLLSDRFSAERPKGSFSTLEIQRTEQGDSAMYLCASSVGDATNEKLFFGSGTQLSVL.

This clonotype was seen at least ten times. The CDR3 loop reads CASRIQGSSGNTIYF. The CDR3 DNA is TGTGCCAGTAGGATTCAGGGGAGCTCTGGAAACACCATATATTTT. The rearrangement uses TRBV19 and TRBJ1-3, with a tentative D call TRBD1 (6 bases). CDR1 and CDR2 from the germline V gene are LNHDA and SQIVND (reference sequence). V was cut by 6 bases and J by 0 bases, with 12 bases left in between. The CDR3 spans 15 residues.

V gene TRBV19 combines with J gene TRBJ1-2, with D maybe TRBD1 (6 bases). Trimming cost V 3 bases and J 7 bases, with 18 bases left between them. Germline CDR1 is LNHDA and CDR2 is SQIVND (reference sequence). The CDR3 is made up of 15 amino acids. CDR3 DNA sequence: TGTGCCAGTAGTATCATCCAACCGGGGGCTCGTGGCTACACCTTC. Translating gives CASSIIQPGARGYTF.

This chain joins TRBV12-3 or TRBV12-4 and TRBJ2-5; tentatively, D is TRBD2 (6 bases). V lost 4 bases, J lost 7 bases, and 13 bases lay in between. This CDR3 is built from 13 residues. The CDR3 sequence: CASSSMGGGTQYF. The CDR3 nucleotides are TGTGCCAGCAGTTCGATGGGGGGAGGGACCCAGTACTTC.

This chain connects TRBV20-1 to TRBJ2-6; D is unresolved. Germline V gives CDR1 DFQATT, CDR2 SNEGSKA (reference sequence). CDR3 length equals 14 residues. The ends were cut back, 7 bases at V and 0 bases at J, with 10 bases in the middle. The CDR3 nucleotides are TGCAGTGTGTTTGGTGACTCTGGGGCCAACGTCCTGACTTTC. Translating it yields CSVFGDSGANVLTF.

Here the CDR3 reads CASSFQGGRGGGPQHF. The DNA for the CDR3 is TGTGCCAGCAGCTTCCAAGGGGGTAGGGGAGGAGGGCCCCAGCATTTT. The chain joins TRBV7-9 to TRBJ1-5; TRBD1 is a possible D gene (6 bases). Between the trimmed V and J ends, which lost 3 bases and 9 bases, there was a span of 21 bases. Germline values: CDR1 SEHNR, CDR2 FQNEAQ (reference sequence). There are 16 residues in the CDR3.

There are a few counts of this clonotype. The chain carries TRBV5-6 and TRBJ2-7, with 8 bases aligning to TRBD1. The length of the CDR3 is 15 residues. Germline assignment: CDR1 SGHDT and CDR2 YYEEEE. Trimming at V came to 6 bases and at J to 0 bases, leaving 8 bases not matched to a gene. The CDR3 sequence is CASIRTGPSSYEQYF. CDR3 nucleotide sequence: TGTGCCAGCATCAGGACAGGGCCAAGCTCCTACGAGCAGTACTTC.

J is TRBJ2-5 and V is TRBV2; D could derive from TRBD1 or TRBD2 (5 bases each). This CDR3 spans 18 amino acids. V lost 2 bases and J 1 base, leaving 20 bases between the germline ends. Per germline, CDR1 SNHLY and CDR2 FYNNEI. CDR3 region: CASSELGVSGGGQETQYF. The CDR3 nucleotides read TGTGCCAGCAGTGAATTAGGGGTTTCAGGAGGCGGCCAAGAGACCCAGTACTTC.